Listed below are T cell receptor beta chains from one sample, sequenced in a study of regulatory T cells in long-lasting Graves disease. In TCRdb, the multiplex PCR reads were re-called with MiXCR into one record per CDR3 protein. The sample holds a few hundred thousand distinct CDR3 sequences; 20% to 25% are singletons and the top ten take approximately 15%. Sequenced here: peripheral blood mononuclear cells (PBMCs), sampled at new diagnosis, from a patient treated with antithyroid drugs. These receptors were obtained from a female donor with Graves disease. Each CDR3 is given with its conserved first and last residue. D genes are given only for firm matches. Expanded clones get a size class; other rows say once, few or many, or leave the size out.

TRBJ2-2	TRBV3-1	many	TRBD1	TGTGCCAGCCGCTTGAGGACAGGGGCGAACACCGGGGAGCTGTTTTTT	CASRLRTGANTGELFF
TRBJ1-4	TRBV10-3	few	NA	TGTGCCACCGAACAGGGCAATGGTGAAAAACTGTTTTTT	CATEQGNGEKLFF
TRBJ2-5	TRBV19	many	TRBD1	TGTGCCAGTAGTATGAGCCGACAGGGTCCCCAAGAGACCCAGTACTTC	CASSMSRQGPQETQYF
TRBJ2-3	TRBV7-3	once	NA	TGTGCCAGCAGCTTAAACCTAGCCCCAGATACGCAGTATTTT	CASSLNLAPDTQYF
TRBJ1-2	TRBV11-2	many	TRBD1	TGTGCCAGCAGCTGGGACAGCTCCAGCGCTAACTATGGCTACACCTTC	CASSWDSSSANYGYTF
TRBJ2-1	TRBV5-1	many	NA	TGCGCCAGCAGCTTGGCACACGAACCCTACAATGAGCAGTTCTTC	CASSLAHEPYNEQFF
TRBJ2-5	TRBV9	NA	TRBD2	TGTGCCAGCAGCGTAGCTCCCCCCGGGGTAGCGGGAGTTGCGGAAGAGACCCAGTACTTC	CASSVAPPGVAGVAEETQYF
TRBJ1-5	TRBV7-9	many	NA	TGTGCCAGCAGCTTCGGCGAACAGCCCCAGCATTTT	CASSFGEQPQHF
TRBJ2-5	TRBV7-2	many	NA	TGTGCCAGCAGGGACGGAGGGTGGGGGAAGACCCAGTACTTC	CASRDGGWGKTQYF
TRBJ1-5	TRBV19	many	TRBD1	TGTGCCAGTACCAGACTCCCGACAGGGCGTGCTCAGCCCCAGCATTTT	CASTRLPTGRAQPQHF
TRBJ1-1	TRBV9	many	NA	TGTGCCAGCAGCGTAGGGCTGGCCACTGAAGCTTTCTTT	CASSVGLATEAFF
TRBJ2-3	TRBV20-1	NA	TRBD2	TGCAGTGCTAGAACTAGCGGGGGGACCCATACGCAGTATTTT	CSARTSGGTHTQYF
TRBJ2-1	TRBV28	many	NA	TGTGCCAGCAGTCTCCAGGGGGGACTCCAGTACAATGAGCAGTTCTTC	CASSLQGGLQYNEQFF
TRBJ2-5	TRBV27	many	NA	TGTGCCAGCAGTCCCCTGAACCCCCAAGAGACCCAGTACTTC	CASSPLNPQETQYF
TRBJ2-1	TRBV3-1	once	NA	TGTGCCAGCAGCCAAGAGGGGGAAGCTTTGGGGGGGCGTCAGGATGAGCAGTTCTTC	CASSQEGEALGGRQDEQFF
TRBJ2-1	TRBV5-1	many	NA	TGCGCCAGCAGCTTGAGAGGGGAAGTGAATAATGAGCAGTTCTTC	CASSLRGEVNNEQFF
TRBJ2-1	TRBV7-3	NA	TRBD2	TGTGCCAGCAGCTCTCTAGCGGGGGAATACAATGAGCAGTTCTTC	CASSSLAGEYNEQFF
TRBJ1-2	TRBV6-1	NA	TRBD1	TGTGCCAGCAGTGAGCGACAGGGGCCTGTCTATGGCTACACCTTC	CASSERQGPVYGYTF
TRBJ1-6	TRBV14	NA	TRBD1	TGTGCCAGCAGCCAAGATACAGGGGGTAATTCACCCCTCCACTTT	CASSQDTGGNSPLHF
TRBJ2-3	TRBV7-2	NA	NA	TGTGCCAGCAGCTTCCGGCGACCAGATACGCAGTATTTT	CASSFRRPDTQYF
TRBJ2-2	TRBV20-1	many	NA	TGCAGTGCTAGCAGTACGGGAGCCTACACCGGGGAGCTGTTTTTT	CSASSTGAYTGELFF
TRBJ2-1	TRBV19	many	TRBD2	TGTGCCAGTAGTGGCGCTAGCGGGAGGGGTATCTCGTACAATGAGCAGTTCTTC	CASSGASGRGISYNEQFF
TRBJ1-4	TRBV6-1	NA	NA	TGTGCCAGCAGCCTCGGGGGGGCGCGTGAAAAACTGTTTTTT	CASSLGGAREKLFF
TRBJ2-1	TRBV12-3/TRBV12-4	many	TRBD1	TGTGCCAGCAGGAAGGACAGGGGGTCCTACAATGAGCAGTTCTTC	CASRKDRGSYNEQFF
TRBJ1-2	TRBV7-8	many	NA	TGTGCCAGCAGCTCGGAAAGTAACTATGGCTACACCTTC	CASSSESNYGYTF
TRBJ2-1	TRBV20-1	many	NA	TGCAGTGCTGAACCCAGGGACAATGAGCAGTTCTTC	CSAEPRDNEQFF
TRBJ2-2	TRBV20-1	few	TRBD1	TGCAGTGCCAAGGACAGGGGGCGAGGATTGAACACCGGGGAGCTGTTTTTT	CSAKDRGRGLNTGELFF
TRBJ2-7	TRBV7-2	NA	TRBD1	TGTGCCAGCAGCCCACCCCCGGGACAGGGACTCAAGTGGGTCTACGAGCAGTACTTC	CASSPPPGQGLKWVYEQYF
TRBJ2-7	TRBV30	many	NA	TGTGCCTGGAGTGTAGGGCTAGGAAGCGAGCAGTACTTC	CAWSVGLGSEQYF
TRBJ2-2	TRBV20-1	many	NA	TGCAGTGCGGGAGCGGGGAACACCGGGGAGCTGTTTTTT	CSAGAGNTGELFF
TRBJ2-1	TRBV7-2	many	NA	TGTGCCAGCAGCTTTGGGGGGCTAGGGAATGAGCAGTTCTTC	CASSFGGLGNEQFF
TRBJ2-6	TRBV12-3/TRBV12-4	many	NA	TGTGCCAGCAGTCGACTTTCTGGGGCCAACGTCCTGACTTTC	CASSRLSGANVLTF
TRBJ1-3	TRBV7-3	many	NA	TGTGCCAGCTCCCAGGGTAACGGAAACACCATATATTTT	CASSQGNGNTIYF
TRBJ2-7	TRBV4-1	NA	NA	TGCGCCAGCAGCCATACAGGGTCGACCTACGAGCAGTACTTC	CASSHTGSTYEQYF
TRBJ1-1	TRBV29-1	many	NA	TGCAGCGCCCTGTATAACACTGAAGCTTTCTTT	CSALYNTEAFF
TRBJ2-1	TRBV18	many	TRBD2	TGTGCCAGCTCACCACTTACTAGCGGGAATAATAATGAGCAGTTCTTC	CASSPLTSGNNNEQFF
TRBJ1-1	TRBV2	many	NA	TGTGCCAGCACCTACACGACAGGCGTCTTGAACACTGAAGCTTTCTTT	CASTYTTGVLNTEAFF
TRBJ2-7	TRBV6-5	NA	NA	TGTGCCAGCAGTTACGCCGGGACACACTACGAGCAGTACTTC	CASSYAGTHYEQYF
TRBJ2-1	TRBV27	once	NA	TGTGCCAGCAGTTTATTTGGGCCTCGTAACAATGAGCAGTTCTTC	CASSLFGPRNNEQFF
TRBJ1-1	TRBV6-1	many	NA	TGTGCCAGCAGAGTGGACAGAAACACTGAAGCTTTCTTT	CASRVDRNTEAFF